Sequencing of this T cell receptor beta chain was carried out in a study of cytomegalovirus exposure and HLA in healthy donors. This PCR relied on a set of 60 Vbeta primers and 13 Jbeta primers. TCRdb's table, derived via immunoSEQ multiplex PCR, lists solely in-frame clones and lacks some. The repertoire consists of about 200,000 clones, with about 86% occurring once and the leading ten covering around 0.34%. Study outcomes and limitations: Later analysis reportedly placed an Asian-associated ancestry cluster below the approximately 730-donor mean in N-insertions. Solely CMV serostatus was available to characterize immune exposure. Owing to their indistinguishability, certain V segments, notably TRBV6-2 and TRBV6-3, were excluded. Investigators reported under 200 TCR beta chains as tied to cytomegalovirus.

A note on this clone: Its antigen is undetermined.

The ends lost 3 bases at V and 1 base at J; junction bases unmatched: 3. Germline CDR1 SGDLS, CDR2 YYNGEE. CDR3 length equals 15 residues. J is TRBJ2-7 and V is TRBV9; 11 nucleotides match TRBD1. Specimen: PBMCs. This sequence was found in a woman under 40 in good health and CMV-seronegative. CDR3 sequence reads: CASSAGTGGSYEQYF. The CDR3 DNA follows: TGTGCCAGCAGCGCTGGGACAGGGGGATCCTACGAGCAGTACTTC.